This TCR beta chain was captured by sequencing in a study of CD8 T cells in ankylosing spondylitis. The study, taken as a whole, reports: Clones linked with disease were CD8+ and fairly uncommon in the peripheral blood. Seven or eight highly homologous variants made up a TCR beta motif, and this motif appeared characteristic of ankylosing spondylitis blood.

The germline V and J ends were trimmed by 5 bases and 7 bases, with 8 bases remaining between them. This CDR3 has 12 residues. Germline-derived CDR1 and CDR2 are MNHNY and SVGAGI (reference sequence). Library preparation for TCR beta used quantitative 5'-RACE with molecular barcodes. TCRdb re-called the 5' RACE reads with MiXCR, one entry per CDR3 protein. The sample has 250,000 to 400,000 distinct CDR3 sequences; 11% are singletons. In its sample, this clonotype was seen many times. What it binds is unknown. The chain employs TRBV6-6 and TRBJ2-2, with D perhaps TRBD1 (5 bases). This clonotype originated in a female donor with ankylosing spondylitis or in good health (not recorded which). The sequencing sample was made of blood, either unsorted or a sorted T cell fraction (not recorded which). CDR3 amino acids: CASSRQSGELFF. The CDR3 nucleotides are TGTGCCAGCAGTCGACAGAGCGGGGAGCTGTTTTTT.